The 30 T cell receptor beta chains below were found in one sample sequenced in a study of T-cell reconstitution after alpha-beta-depleted transplantation in children. During its preparation, the TCRbeta library received unique molecular identifiers. Each CDR3 protein gets one entry after TCRdb re-called the PCR reads with MiXCR. The profile covers approximately 240,000 distinct CDR3 sequences, with around 9.6% appearing a single time and 5% to 7% taken by the ten largest. Sample: PBMCs from the stem cell graft donor, taken from the stem cell graft. The receptors stem from a human donor who donated a stem cell graft to a child with acute lymphoblastic leukemia.

The rearrangement joins TRBV10-2 to TRBJ1-1, with TRBD1 identical over 9 bases. CDR3 size: 15 residues. The V and J ends lost 6 bases and 1 base, in that order; junction bases with no gene match: 6. Germline lookup yields CDR1 WSHSY and CDR2 SAAADI. Written as DNA, the CDR3 is TGCGCCAGCAGGTTCGGACAGGGGAGGAACACTGAAGCTTTCTTT. It translates to CASRFGQGRNTEAFF.

This clonotype was seen at least ten times. DNA of the CDR3: TGCGCCAGCAGCTCAGGTACCCTAATCGGAGGGGAGCTGTTTTTT. Protein product: CASSSGTLIGGELFF. This sequence joins TRBV5-1 and TRBJ2-2; D is unresolved. V gave up 3 bases and J gave up 8 bases, with 17 bases separating them. The CDR3 extends over 15 amino acids. Germline values: CDR1 SGHRS, CDR2 YFSETQ.

This clonotype occurred once. V gene TRBV20-1 combines with J gene TRBJ2-1, with D possibly TRBD1 on 6 matching bases. CDR1 DFQATT and CDR2 SNEGSKA come from the germline V gene (reference sequence). The CDR3 is made up of 14 amino acids. Trimming left V 3 bases short and J 0 bases short, with 9 bases between. The CDR3 sequence: CSASYRDSYNEQFF. CDR3 DNA sequence: TGCAGTGCTAGCTACAGGGACTCCTACAATGAGCAGTTCTTC.

This clonotype turned up a few times. DNA for the CDR3: TGTGCCAGCGGAAACATGGGCCCGAACACTGAAGCTTTCTTT. Encoded protein: CASGNMGPNTEAFF. The genes are TRBV11-2 and TRBJ1-1; D uncertain. The CDR3 is made up of 14 amino acids. Germline V gene data show CDR1 as SGHAT and CDR2 as FQNNGV. Deletions cut 8 bases from V and 1 base from J, with 14 bases between. Filled out from reference TRBV11-2 and TRBJ1-1, the complete variable domain reads EAGVAQSPRYKIIEKRQSVAFWCNPISGHATLYWYQQILGQGPKLLIQFQNNGVVDDSQLPKDRFSAERLKGVDSTLKIQPAKLEDSAVYLCASGNMGPNTEAFFGQGTRLTVV.

The gene calls are TRBV30 and TRBJ1-5; perhaps TRBD1 as D (6 bases). CDR1 GTSNPN and CDR2 SVGIG come from the germline V gene (reference sequence). The V gene lost 0 bases and the J gene lost 7 bases, with 19 bases spanning the gap. The CDR3 sequence is 16 residues long. DNA of the CDR3: TGTGCCTGGAGTGTACATCGGAACAAGGGGGACCAGCCCCAGCATTTT. Protein product: CAWSVHRNKGDQPQHF.

The chain carries TRBV29-1 and TRBJ2-1; D is uncertain. V dropped 7 bases and J dropped 5 bases, with 15 bases sitting between them. CDR3 length: 13 amino acids. CDR1 SQVTM and CDR2 ANQGSEA come from the germline V gene. The CDR3 nucleotides read TGCAGCGGGAAGGGCCGGGTAAACAATGAGCAGTTCTTC. It specifies CSGKGRVNNEQFF.

This clonotype has ten or more counts. The chain uses TRBV9 and TRBJ2-2; D remains ambiguous. Germline V lookup: CDR1 SGDLS, CDR2 YYNGEE. The CDR3 sequence is 13 residues long. The ends were cut back, 0 bases at V and 4 bases at J, with 4 bases in the middle. CDR3 protein: CASSVEITGELFF. CDR3 in DNA: TGTGCCAGCAGCGTAGAGATCACCGGGGAGCTGTTTTTT. Full variable domain (outside the CDR3, taken from reference TRBV9 and TRBJ2-2): DSGVTQTPKHLITATGQRVTLRCSPRSGDLSVYWYQQSLDQGLQFLIQYYNGEERAKGNILERFSAQQFPDLHSELNLSSLELGDSALYFCASSVEITGELFFGEGSRLTVL.

This clonotype was detected many times. The chain combines TRBV20-1 with TRBJ1-1; tentative D call: TRBD1 (5 bases). The germline V gene has CDR1 DFQATT and CDR2 SNEGSKA (reference sequence). This CDR3 comprises 16 residues. The V and J ends lost 1 base and 1 base respectively, with 16 bases between them. CDR3 bases: TGCAGTGCTAGAGCCGTGCCGGGACGAGAGAACACTGAAGCTTTCTTT. This encodes CSARAVPGRENTEAFF.

This clonotype showed up many times. The chain employs TRBV27 and TRBJ2-7; possibly TRBD1 for D (5 bases). The V end was cut by 6 bases, the J end by 7 bases, with 19 bases between. The CDR3 totals 14 residues. Germline assignment: CDR1 MNHEY and CDR2 SMNVEV (reference sequence). CDR3 sequence reads: CASSLGAGPWEQYF. For the CDR3, the DNA is TGTGCCAGCAGCCTAGGGGCAGGACCCTGGGAGCAGTACTTC.

The sample holds many counts of this clonotype. The chain uses TRBV5-1 and TRBJ2-1; 8 bases match TRBD1. From germline, CDR1 is SGHRS and CDR2 YFSETQ. V shed 4 bases, J shed 2 bases, and the junction held 5 bases outside the gene matches. The CDR3 runs to 15 residues. The CDR3 loop reads CASSLDRGTYNEQFF. The CDR3 nucleotides read TGCGCCAGCAGCCTTGACAGGGGAACCTACAATGAGCAGTTCTTC.

This clonotype was seen at least ten times. This chain links TRBV12-3 or TRBV12-4 with TRBJ2-2; unclear D gene. V shed 8 bases and J shed 2 bases, with 3 bases lying between them. CDR3 length: 11 residues. CDR3 residues: CASFNTGELFF. As DNA, the CDR3 is TGTGCCAGCTTCAACACCGGGGAGCTGTTTTTT.

This clonotype has just a few counts. The CDR3 loop reads CASSSTGAQGAFF. The CDR3 coding sequence is TGCGCCAGCAGCTCGACAGGGGCCCAAGGAGCTTTCTTT. The genes are TRBV5-1 and TRBJ1-1; TRBD1 aligns across 8 bases. The V and J ends lost 3 bases and 10 bases, in that order; junction bases with no gene match: 8. The CDR3 sequence is 13 residues long. Germline values: CDR1 SGHRS, CDR2 YFSETQ.

This clonotype was counted between two and nine times. The V and J genes are TRBV12-3 or TRBV12-4 and TRBJ1-2; D is possibly TRBD1 (6 bases). V was pared by 8 bases and J by 5 bases, with 9 bases between. This CDR3 spans 11 amino acids. CDR3 sequence reads: CASLTGYGYTF. CDR3 nucleotide sequence: TGTGCCAGCCTGACAGGATATGGCTACACCTTC.

Ten or more counts support this clonotype. The genes are TRBV29-1 and TRBJ2-1, with a tentative D call TRBD2 (5 bases). The ends were cut back, 7 bases at V and 8 bases at J, with 15 bases in the middle. CDR3 length: 12 amino acids. Germline CDR1 reads SQVTM; CDR2 reads ANQGSEA. The CDR3 DNA follows: TGCAGCGCCCAACCGGGGAGCGATGAGCAGTTCTTC. Protein product: CSAQPGSDEQFF.

This clonotype has just a few counts. The rearrangement links TRBV3-1 to TRBJ1-6; D unresolved. The CDR3 length is 13 residues. V lost 7 bases, J lost 9 bases, and 13 bases lay in between. Germline CDR1 reads LGHDT; CDR2 reads YNNKEL (reference sequence). The DNA for the CDR3 is TGTGCCAGCACCCTGGGTTGGACTTCACCCCTCCACTTT. It codes for CASTLGWTSPLHF.

The chain has TRBV6-2 or TRBV6-3 and TRBJ2-1; D unresolved. Germline V gene data show CDR1 as MNHEY and CDR2 as SVGEGT. Trimming stripped 7 bases from V and 8 bases from J, with 12 bases between. The CDR3 is made up of 12 amino acids. The CDR3 nucleotides are TGTGCCAGCAAAACCGTTCTACATGAGCAGTTCTTC. Translation gives CASKTVLHEQFF.

The J gene is TRBJ2-7, the V gene TRBV7-9, with TRBD2 matching 9 bases. J was trimmed by 4 bases and V by 5 bases; bases with no gene match: 12. Germline CDR1 reads SEHNR; CDR2 reads FQNEAQ (reference sequence). CDR3 length equals 16 residues. The CDR3: CASSPPGAGGIYEQYF. The DNA for the CDR3 is TGTGCCAGCAGCCCTCCGGGGGCGGGGGGGATTTACGAGCAGTACTTC. The full variable domain, in which reference TRBV7-9 and TRBJ2-7 provide the parts outside the CDR3, is DTGVSQNPRHKITKRGQNVTFRCDPISEHNRLYWYRQTLGQGPEFLTYFQNEAQLEKSRLLSDRFSAERPKGSFSTLEIQRTEQGDSAMYLCASSPPGAGGIYEQYFGPGTRLTVT.

The chain employs TRBV6-5 and TRBJ1-2; D is uncertain. The CDR3 length is 16 residues. The V end lost 1 base, the J end lost 4 bases, and 16 bases lay between the germline ends. Germline V gene lookup returns CDR1 MNHEY and CDR2 SVGAGI. Here the CDR3 reads CASSYYLPDSGYGYTF. Written as DNA, the CDR3 is TGTGCCAGCAGTTACTATCTTCCAGATTCCGGCTATGGCTACACCTTC.

In this sample, this clonotype turned up many times. The CDR3 here is CASSYSGPDQPQHF. The DNA for the CDR3 is TGTGCCAGCAGTTACTCGGGGCCGGACCAGCCCCAGCATTTT. This rearrangement joins TRBV6-5 to TRBJ1-5; a weak D match, TRBD1 (5 bases). The germline CDR1 and CDR2 sequences are MNHEY and SVGAGI. The ends were cut back, 0 bases at V and 7 bases at J, with 10 bases in the middle. The CDR3 runs 14 residues.

The V gene is TRBV9, the J gene TRBJ2-1; D is perhaps TRBD1 or TRBD2 (5 bases each). This CDR3 has 14 residues. Trimming stripped 0 bases from V and 9 bases from J, with 13 bases between. Germline values: CDR1 SGDLS, CDR2 YYNGEE. CDR3 nucleotide sequence: TGTGCCAGCAGCGTAGTAGGGGCGGGTGGTGAGCAGTTCTTC. This gives the protein CASSVVGAGGEQFF.

This clonotype was counted a few times. The chain uses TRBV2 and TRBJ1-5; D not resolved. The CDR3 loop spans 16 amino acids. The V end was cut by 7 bases, the J end by 2 bases, with 18 bases between. Germline values: CDR1 SNHLY, CDR2 FYNNEI. In DNA, the CDR3 is TGTGCCAGCACCGTCGACTGGGCGATGGGCAATCAGCCCCAGCATTTT. Translated, it gives CASTVDWAMGNQPQHF.

The V call is TRBV5-5, the J call TRBJ2-3, with unresolved D. CDR1 is SGHKS, CDR2 YYEKEE, per germline (reference sequence). CDR3 length: 15 amino acids. V dropped 1 base and J dropped 1 base, with 10 bases sitting between them. The CDR3 reads CASSLLVKGTDTQYF. In nucleotides, the CDR3 is TGTGCCAGCAGCTTGCTGGTTAAGGGCACAGATACGCAGTATTTT.

This clonotype was detected ten times or more. The chain has TRBV12-3 or TRBV12-4 and TRBJ1-5; D not certain. The CDR3 runs 13 residues. V was cut by 4 bases and J by 7 bases, with 11 bases left in between. CDR3: CASSYIEEQPQHF. The CDR3 DNA reads TGTGCCAGCAGTTATATCGAGGAGCAGCCCCAGCATTTT.

There are many counts of this clonotype. The chain uses TRBV7-9 and TRBJ2-1; D not certain. Trimming cost V 5 bases and J 3 bases, with 14 bases left between them. This CDR3 is built from 15 residues. Germline V CDR1 and CDR2: SEHNR, FQNEAQ (reference sequence). The CDR3, as DNA: TGTGCCAGCAGCCTTCCCGGGCCAAACTACAATGAGCAGTTCTTC. Translation gives CASSLPGPNYNEQFF.

J is TRBJ1-2 and V is TRBV7-9; D gene unclear. Per germline, CDR1 SEHNR and CDR2 FQNEAQ (reference sequence). CDR3 length equals 12 residues. The V end lost 6 bases, the J end lost 8 bases, and 13 bases lay between the germline ends. The CDR3 loop reads CASSLLKQGYTF. CDR3 coding DNA: TGTGCCAGCAGTTTACTAAAACAAGGCTACACCTTC.

The CDR3 region is CASSPFGQGAWGNTEAFF. CDR3 in DNA: TGTGCCAGCAGTCCCTTCGGACAGGGGGCCTGGGGGAACACTGAAGCTTTCTTT. The rearrangement uses TRBV6-2 or TRBV6-3 and TRBJ1-1; 11 bases align to TRBD1. The germline CDR1 and CDR2 sequences are MNHEY and SVGEGT. Trimming at V came to 5 bases and at J to 1 base, leaving 12 bases not matched to a gene. The CDR3 has 18 residues.

This clonotype has more than one count but fewer than ten. The genes are TRBV9 and TRBJ2-7; 8 nucleotides match TRBD2. The CDR3 is made up of 14 amino acids. With V trimmed by 2 bases and J by 0 bases, 1 base remained unmatched. Germline V gene data show CDR1 as SGDLS and CDR2 as YYNGEE. CDR3 nucleotide sequence: TGTGCCAGCAGCGTCGGGGGGGACTCCTACGAGCAGTACTTC. Its protein is CASSVGGDSYEQYF.

The chain recombines TRBV5-1 with TRBJ2-4, with 9 bases identical to TRBD1. This CDR3 is built from 14 residues. Germline V lookup: CDR1 SGHRS, CDR2 YFSETQ. V lost 4 bases and J lost 8; bases outside the gene matches: 7. As DNA, the CDR3 is TGCGCCAGCAGCAACAGGGGGCCTTTTGACATTCAGTACTTC. Residues: CASSNRGPFDIQYF.

V and J are TRBV19 and TRBJ1-1; D unresolved. With 8 bases removed from V and 4 bases from J, the gap between germline ends came to 14 bases. The germline V gene encodes CDR1 LNHDA and CDR2 SQIVND (reference sequence). The CDR3 extends over 13 amino acids. In DNA, the CDR3 is TGTGCCAGTGGTGTGAGCGGATCCACTGAAGCTTTCTTT. Translated, it gives CASGVSGSTEAFF.

This rearrangement joins TRBV11-2 to TRBJ1-2, with a weak D call TRBD1 (6 bases). Germline loops: CDR1 SGHAT, CDR2 FQNNGV. The CDR3 is 13 residues long. V lost 5 bases, J lost 8 bases, and 15 bases lay in between. CDR3 residues: CASSIQGLVGYTF. CDR3 coding DNA: TGTGCCAGCAGCATCCAGGGGTTGGTGGGCTACACCTTC.